This record concerns one T cell receptor beta chain sequence. It lacks a known antigen. The instrument was an Illumina MiSeq. Each entry corresponds to one CDR3 protein sequence from reads that TCRdb reprocessed, and DNA is not given. The sample's table lists a count of about 280 distinct CDR3 sequences. About 50% of the sample rests with the top ten. This record belongs to a study of diagnostic markers for celiac disease (dated by TCRdb to 2018 to 2021). The CDR3 covers 13 residues, taking in both the cysteine and the phenylalanine. DNA is not on record. For CDR1 and CDR2, the germline V gene lists SQVTM and ANQGSEA.

The sequenced sample consisted of either unsorted cells or a sorted T cell fraction (not recorded which). The sequence joins TRBV29-1 to TRBJ2-7; TCRdb calls TRBD1, which cannot be checked without DNA. The receptor was derived from a human donor. This table probably holds off-target reads from a library built for another chain. The CDR3: CSAAPSMSYEQYF.